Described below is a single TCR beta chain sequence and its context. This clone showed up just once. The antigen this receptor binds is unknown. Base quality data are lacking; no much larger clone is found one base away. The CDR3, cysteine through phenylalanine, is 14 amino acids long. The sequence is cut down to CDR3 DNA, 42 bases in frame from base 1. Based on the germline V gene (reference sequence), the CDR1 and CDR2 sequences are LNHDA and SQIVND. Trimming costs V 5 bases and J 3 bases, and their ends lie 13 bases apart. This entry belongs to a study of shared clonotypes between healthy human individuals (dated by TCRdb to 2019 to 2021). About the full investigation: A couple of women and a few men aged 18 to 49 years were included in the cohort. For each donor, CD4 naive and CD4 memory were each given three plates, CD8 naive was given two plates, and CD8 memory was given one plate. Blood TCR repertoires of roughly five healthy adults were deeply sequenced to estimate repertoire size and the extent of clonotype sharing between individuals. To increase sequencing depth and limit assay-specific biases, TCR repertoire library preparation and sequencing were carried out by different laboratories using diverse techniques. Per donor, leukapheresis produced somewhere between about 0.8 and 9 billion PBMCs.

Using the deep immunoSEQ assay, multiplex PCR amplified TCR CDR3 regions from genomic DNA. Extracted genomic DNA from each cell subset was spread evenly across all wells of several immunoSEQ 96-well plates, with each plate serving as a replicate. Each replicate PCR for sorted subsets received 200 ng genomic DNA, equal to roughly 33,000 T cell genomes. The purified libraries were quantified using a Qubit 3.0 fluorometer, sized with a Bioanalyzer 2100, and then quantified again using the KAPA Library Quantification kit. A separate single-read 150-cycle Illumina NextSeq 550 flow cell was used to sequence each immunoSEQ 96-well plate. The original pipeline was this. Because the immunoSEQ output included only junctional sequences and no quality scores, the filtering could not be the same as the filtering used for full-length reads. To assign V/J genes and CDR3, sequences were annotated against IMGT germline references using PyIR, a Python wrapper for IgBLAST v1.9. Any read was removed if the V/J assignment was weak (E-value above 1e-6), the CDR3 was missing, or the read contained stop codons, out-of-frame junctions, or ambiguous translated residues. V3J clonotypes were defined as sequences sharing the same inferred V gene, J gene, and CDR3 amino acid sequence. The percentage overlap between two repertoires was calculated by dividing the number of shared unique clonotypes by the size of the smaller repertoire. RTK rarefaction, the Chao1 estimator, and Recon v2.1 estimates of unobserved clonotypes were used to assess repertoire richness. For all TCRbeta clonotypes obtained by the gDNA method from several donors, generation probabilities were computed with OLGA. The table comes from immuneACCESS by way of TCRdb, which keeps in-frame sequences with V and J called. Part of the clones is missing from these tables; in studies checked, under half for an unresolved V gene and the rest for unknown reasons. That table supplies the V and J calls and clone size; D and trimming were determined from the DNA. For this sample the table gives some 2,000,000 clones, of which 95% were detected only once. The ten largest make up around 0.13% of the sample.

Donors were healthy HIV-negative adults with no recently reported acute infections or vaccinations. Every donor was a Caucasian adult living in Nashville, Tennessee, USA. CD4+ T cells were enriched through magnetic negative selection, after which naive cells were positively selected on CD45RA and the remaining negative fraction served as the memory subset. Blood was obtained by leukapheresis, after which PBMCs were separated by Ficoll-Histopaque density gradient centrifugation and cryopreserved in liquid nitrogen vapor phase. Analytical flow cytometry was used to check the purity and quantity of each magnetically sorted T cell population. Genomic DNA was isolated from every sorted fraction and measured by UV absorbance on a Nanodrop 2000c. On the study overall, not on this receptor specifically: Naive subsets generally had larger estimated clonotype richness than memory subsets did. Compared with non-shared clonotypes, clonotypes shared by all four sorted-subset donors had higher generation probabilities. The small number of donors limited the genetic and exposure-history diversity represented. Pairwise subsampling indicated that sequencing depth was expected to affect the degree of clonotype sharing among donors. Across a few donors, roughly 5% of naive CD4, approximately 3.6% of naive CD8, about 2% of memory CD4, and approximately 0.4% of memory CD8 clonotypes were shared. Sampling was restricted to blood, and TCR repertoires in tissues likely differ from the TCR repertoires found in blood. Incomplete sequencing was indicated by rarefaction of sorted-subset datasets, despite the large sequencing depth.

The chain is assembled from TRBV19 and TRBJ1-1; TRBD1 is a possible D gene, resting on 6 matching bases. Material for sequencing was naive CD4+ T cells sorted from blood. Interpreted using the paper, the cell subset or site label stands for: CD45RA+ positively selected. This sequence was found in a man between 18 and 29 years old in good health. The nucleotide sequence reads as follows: TGTGCCAGTAGTTGGGGGGGCAGCGACACTGAAGCTTTCTTT. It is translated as CASSWGGSDTEAFF.